The 6 T cell receptor beta chains presented below share a single source sample, sequenced in a study of cytomegalovirus exposure and HLA in healthy donors. This PCR relied on a set of 60 Vbeta primers and 13 Jbeta primers. TCRdb's table, derived via immunoSEQ multiplex PCR, lists solely in-frame clones and lacks some. The profile shows about 100,000 clones, more than 65% of them singletons. The sample consisted of PBMCs. Receptors originate from a woman in her forties or fifties in good health and CMV-seropositive.

The chain recombines TRBV29-1 with TRBJ1-2; D may be TRBD1 (5 bases). The germline gives CDR1 SQVTM, CDR2 ANQGSEA. This CDR3 comprises 12 residues. Trimming shortened V by 8 bases and J by 4 bases, and 14 bases separated the two germline ends. CDR3 coding DNA: TGCAGCTCCGGGGGGTTGAGCTATGGCTACACCTTC. Encoded protein: CSSGGLSYGYTF.

The V and J genes are TRBV30 and TRBJ2-1, with 9 bases matching TRBD2. Germline CDR1 reads GTSNPN; CDR2 reads SVGIG (reference sequence). The junction had 1 base not matched to a gene; V was cut back by 1 base and J by 0 bases. CDR3 length: 15 residues. The CDR3 DNA follows: TGTGCCTGGAGTGGACTAGCGGCCTCCTACAATGAGCAGTTCTTC. Translated, it gives CAWSGLAASYNEQFF.

The CDR3 spells CASSESPSSGDSYNEQFF. CDR3 sequence (DNA): TGTGCCAGCAGTGAATCCCCGTCCAGCGGAGATTCCTACAATGAGCAGTTCTTC. The chain has TRBV2 and TRBJ2-1; tentative D call: TRBD2 (5 bases). CDR1 and CDR2 from the germline V gene are SNHLY and FYNNEI. The CDR3 spans 18 residues. Trimming took 2 bases from V and 1 from J, leaving 18 bases between them.

The chain has TRBV5-8 and TRBJ2-5, with 9 bases identical to TRBD2. The J segment lost 3 bases and the V segment lost 5 bases, leaving 11 bases of the junction unmatched. Per germline, CDR1 SGHTS and CDR2 YDEGEE. This CDR3 region has 16 residues. CDR3 loop: CASSSGGAGGEETQYF. The CDR3 nucleotides are TGTGCCAGCAGTTCCGGAGGAGCGGGGGGCGAAGAGACCCAGTACTTC.

This clone occurred a few times. The CDR3 region has the DNA TGTGCCTGGGGGCGCCATTCCTACGAGCAGTACTTC. This gives the protein CAWGRHSYEQYF. The chain combines TRBV30 with TRBJ2-7; unclear D gene. Germline V CDR1 and CDR2: GTSNPN, SVGIG (reference sequence). The CDR3 sequence is 12 residues long. Trimming removed 5 bases from V and 1 base from J, with 9 bases in between. Based on the CDR3 plus reference TRBV30 and TRBJ2-7, the full variable domain is SQTIHQWPATLVQPVGSPLSLECTVEGTSNPNLYWYRQAAGRGLQLLFYSVGIGQISSEVPQNLSASRPQDRQFILSSKKLLLSDSGFYLCAWGRHSYEQYFGPGTRLTVT.

The chain joins TRBV7-9 to TRBJ1-2, with 9 bases that match TRBD1. V dropped 5 bases and J dropped 3; count of bases not matched to a gene: 10. The V gene's germline CDR1 is SEHNR and CDR2 FQNEAQ (reference sequence). CDR3 length: 16 residues. The CDR3 spells CASSHPRTGADYGYTF. The CDR3 DNA reads as TGTGCCAGCAGCCACCCGCGGACAGGGGCTGACTATGGCTACACCTTC.